What follows describes a single T cell receptor (beta chain). Its antigen is not known. The record originates from a study of T cell responses to AZD1222 COVID-19 vaccine. General study findings and limits: Just a handful of AZD1222 recipients tested seropositive at baseline. Donors were chiefly white British, with a greater number of females, and clonal diversity was perhaps underestimated.

Data came from immunoSEQ multiplex PCR; TCRdb stores just in-frame clones and leaves some out. The repertoire has around 110,000 clones, around 94% of them found once; the top ten carry 2.5% to 3.5%. V lost 0 bases to trimming and J lost 0 bases, with 12 bases between them. CDR1 and CDR2 from the germline V gene are SGHAT and FQNNGV. CDR3 size: 17 residues. The starting material was peripheral blood, obtained on day 0 of AZD1222 vaccination. The receptor was isolated from an adult in good health. V gene TRBV11-2 combines with J gene TRBJ2-1; a possible D gene is TRBD2 (7 bases). Here the CDR3 DNA reads TGTGCCAGCAGCTTAGAGGGGGGGGCGAGCTCCTACAATGAGCAGTTCTTC. Translating gives CASSLEGGASSYNEQFF.